The clone carrying this T cell receptor (beta chain) was seen at least ten times. The antigen remains unidentified. Time point of the sample: pre-sensitization, week 0. Indicated treatment: therapeutic diphenylcyclopropenone sensitization with weekly scalp DPC. TCRdb ran MiXCR on the RACE reads and lists one entry per CDR3 protein. This sample has about 380,000 distinct CDR3 sequences, with approximately 5% found just once. This record comes from a study of human T cells and chemical hapten exposure. Turning to the study itself: Upper-back patches of 0.01% DPC were read at 6 days. General observations from the study: There was no change with DPC sensitization in TCRs above 1 in 1000 frequency. While controls formed fewer of them, expanded TCRs formed significantly more large CDR3 similarity clusters. The donor cohort had alopecia, so its immune response may not match that of healthy people.

This material consisted of whole blood, taken in connection with sensitization to the hapten diphenylcyclopropenone (DPC). This clonotype originated in a woman between 45 and 65 years old with alopecia areata. Some clones in this sample may be carry-over from other donors' samples.

CDR3 nucleotide sequence: TGTGCCAGCTCCCAGGGGACTAGCTCCTACGAGCAGTACTTC. This encodes CASSQGTSSYEQYF. This sequence joins TRBV6-6 and TRBJ2-7; TRBD2 matches at 8 bases. The CDR3 extends over 14 amino acids. V dropped 8 bases and J dropped 0; count of bases not matched to a gene: 6. Germline V CDR1 and CDR2: MNHNY, SVGAGI (reference sequence).